These 4 T cell receptor beta chains originate from one sample sequenced in a study of vaccination and CD4 T cells after COVID-19. CD4+ T cells that had been cultured provided DNA sequenced with the Oncomine TCR Beta short-read assay. One entry per CDR3 protein results from TCRdb running MiXCR on the PCR reads. This table has almost 20,000 distinct CDR3 sequences, over 60% appearing once. The treatment: roughly 10-day PBMC culture with coronavirus spike peptide pools or control peptides (ViraFEST assay). These receptors have no known antigen. Sequenced material: CD4+ T cells from blood, cultured in vitro, taken after SARS-CoV-2 vaccination. Receptors originate from a human donor who received a COVID-19 vaccine.

This clonotype was observed a handful of times. V and J are TRBV6-1 and TRBJ1-5; D is undetermined. Per germline, CDR1 MNHNS and CDR2 SASEGT. The ends were cut back, 2 bases at V and 2 bases at J, with 13 bases in the middle. The CDR3 contains 16 residues. The CDR3 region is CASSESRGGRNQPQHF. The CDR3 coding sequence is TGTGCCAGCAGTGAATCGCGGGGAGGACGCAATCAGCCCCAGCATTTT.

The chain has TRBV20-1 and TRBJ2-3, with D perhaps given as TRBD1 or TRBD2 (6 bases each). The CDR3 covers 14 residues. V was pared by 2 bases and J by 1 base, with 10 bases between. Per the germline V gene, CDR1 is DFQATT and CDR2 is SNEGSKA (reference sequence). CDR3 sequence reads: CSARRGERTDTQYF. CDR3 nucleotide sequence: TGCAGTGCTAGAAGGGGGGAACGCACAGATACGCAGTATTTT.

The rearrangement joins TRBV6-1 to TRBJ2-5, with 8 nucleotides matching TRBD2. In germline, CDR1 is MNHNS, CDR2 SASEGT. The length of the CDR3 is 15 residues. With V trimmed by 7 bases and J by 1 base, 8 bases remained unmatched. The CDR3 DNA reads as TGTGCCAGCATCATCCGCGCGGGGGGCCAAGAGACCCAGTACTTC. This gives the protein CASIIRAGGQETQYF.

This chain uses TRBV25-1 with TRBJ1-2; TRBD1 aligns across 7 bases. The V segment lost 6 bases and the J segment 6 bases; nucleotides outside the gene matches: 10. This CDR3 is 14 amino acids long. Germline V CDR1 and CDR2: MGHDK, SYGVNS. This CDR3 reads CASSTADRFHGYTF. In DNA form, the CDR3 reads TGTGCCAGCAGCACCGCGGACAGGTTCCATGGCTACACCTTC.